These 4 T cell receptor beta chains came from one sample sequenced in a study of control samples from healthy donors and cancer patients. Produced via immunoSEQ multiplex PCR; TCRdb's table is partial and in-frame only. The sample yields roughly 130,000 clones, just under 95% seen once. The sequenced sample consisted of blood. All receptors derive from a man aged 30-40 years in good health.

The rearrangement joins TRBV7-2 to TRBJ1-2; 8 bases agree with TRBD1. The CDR3 is made up of 13 amino acids. The ends lost 2 bases at V and 8 bases at J; junction bases unmatched: 4. Germline V lookup: CDR1 SGHTA, CDR2 FQGNSA. CDR3 residues: CASSLRDRYGYTF. CDR3 nucleotides: TGTGCCAGCAGCTTACGGGACAGGTACGGCTACACCTTC.

V usage is TRBV27 and J usage is TRBJ2-2; D gene unclear. V was pared by 6 bases and J by 7 bases, with 9 bases between. This CDR3 is 12 amino acids long. Germline CDR1 MNHEY, CDR2 SMNVEV (reference sequence). CDR3 nucleotides: TGTGCCAGCAGAACAGTCCACGGGGAGCTGTTTTTT. Translation gives CASRTVHGELFF.

This chain links TRBV6-5 with TRBJ2-2; the D gene is possibly TRBD1 (5 bases). The CDR3 consists of 14 residues. Germline V gene lookup returns CDR1 MNHEY and CDR2 SVGAGI. V was shortened by 2 bases and J by 1 base, with 5 bases between the two germline ends. CDR3 DNA sequence: TGTGCCAGCAGTTACCAGGGGAACACCGGGGAGCTGTTTTTT. This codes for CASSYQGNTGELFF.

The chain employs TRBV9 and TRBJ2-7; weak D call: TRBD2 (5 bases). The CDR3 has 15 residues. Trimming stripped 0 bases from V and 3 bases from J, with 13 bases between. Germline V CDR1 and CDR2: SGDLS, YYNGEE. DNA for the CDR3: TGTGCCAGCAGCGTAGCTGCGGGTCCTATCTACGAGCAGTACTTC. This encodes CASSVAAGPIYEQYF.